Following are 15 T cell receptor beta chains from one sample sequenced in a study of CD8 T cells in ankylosing spondylitis. TCRdb recomputed calls from the 5' RACE reads with MiXCR, one row per CDR3 protein. The data show about 340,000 distinct CDR3 sequences, 20% to 25% seen once. Source material: blood, either unsorted or a sorted T cell fraction (not recorded which). The origin of the receptors is a male donor with ankylosing spondylitis or in good health (not recorded which).

The count of this clonotype is one. The chain has TRBV3-1 and TRBJ2-7; no firm D call. Germline lookup yields CDR1 LGHDT and CDR2 YNNKEL (reference sequence). This CDR3 is 14 amino acids long. V lost 2 bases and J lost 2, with 10 bases in between. CDR3 in DNA: TGTGCCAGCAGCCAATGGGCCGGCCCCTACGAGCAGTACTTC. Amino acid sequence: CASSQWAGPYEQYF.

The chain uses TRBV20-1 and TRBJ2-2, with 10 bases identical to TRBD1. Germline CDR1 DFQATT, CDR2 SNEGSKA (reference sequence). The ends lost 6 bases at V and 6 bases at J; junction bases unmatched: 7. CDR3 length: 14 amino acids. CDR3 DNA sequence: TGCAGTGCAACCGGGACAGGGGCGGCCGGGGAGCTGTTTTTT. Its protein is CSATGTGAAGELFF.

The chain combines TRBV4-2 with TRBJ2-7; D remains ambiguous. This CDR3 has 13 amino acids. Per germline, CDR1 LGHNA and CDR2 YNFKEQ. Trimming stripped 3 bases from V and 2 bases from J, with 8 bases between. CDR3 sequence (DNA): TGTGCCAGCAGCCACGACCCGGCCTACGAGCAGTACTTC. Encoded protein: CASSHDPAYEQYF.

This clonotype was detected only once. The chain uses TRBV28 and TRBJ2-7; TRBD2 might be the D (5 bases). The CDR3 covers 14 residues. Per the germline V gene, CDR1 is MDHEN and CDR2 is SYDVKM. The ends were cut back, 7 bases at V and 3 bases at J, with 16 bases in the middle. CDR3 protein: CASMTGGSLYEQYF. The CDR3, as DNA: TGTGCCAGCATGACCGGAGGTTCACTCTACGAGCAGTACTTC.

In its sample, this clonotype was seen a few times. J is TRBJ2-3 and V is TRBV28, with D tentatively TRBD2 (5 bases). Germline V gene sequence: CDR1 MDHEN, CDR2 SYDVKM. This CDR3 comprises 19 residues. Between the trimmed V and J ends, which lost 4 bases and 2 bases, there was a span of 25 bases. CDR3 sequence (DNA): TGTGCCAGCAGTTCCCCCCCGGGCCCTAAAGAGGGTCCCACAGATACGCAGTATTTT. It translates to CASSSPPGPKEGPTDTQYF. The entire variable domain, with the rest obtained from reference TRBV28 and TRBJ2-3, is as follows: DVKVTQSSRYLVKRTGEKVFLECVQDMDHENMFWYRQDPGLGLRLIYFSYDVKMKEKGDIPEGYSVSREKKERFSLILESASTNQTSMYLCASSSPPGPKEGPTDTQYFGPGTRLTVL.

This rearrangement joins TRBV6-5 to TRBJ2-7; D is uncertain. Germline V gives CDR1 MNHEY, CDR2 SVGAGI. The CDR3 sequence is 16 residues long. Trimming removed 0 bases from V and 6 bases from J, with 18 bases in between. The CDR3 is CASSYSNLLGWGEQYF. CDR3 sequence (DNA): TGTGCCAGCAGTTACTCGAACCTCCTCGGTTGGGGCGAGCAGTACTTC.

The J gene is TRBJ2-5, the V gene TRBV3-1; D possibly corresponds to TRBD2 (6 bases). This CDR3 is built from 14 residues. Trimming took off 0 bases at V and 6 bases at J, with 11 bases between the two ends. Per germline, CDR1 LGHDT and CDR2 YNNKEL (reference sequence). This CDR3 reads CASSQDLGGKTQYF. CDR3 DNA: TGTGCCAGCAGCCAAGACCTGGGGGGTAAGACCCAGTACTTC.

CDR3 coding DNA: TGCAGCGTTGAAGATCTAAGGGACACCCCGCGCACAGATACGCAGTATTTT. Its protein is CSVEDLRDTPRTDTQYF. The chain is built from TRBV29-1 and TRBJ2-3; D perhaps matches TRBD1 (6 bases). Germline V lookup: CDR1 SQVTM, CDR2 ANQGSEA. The V gene lost 0 bases and the J gene lost 1 base, with 17 bases spanning the gap. The CDR3 has 17 amino acids.

The genes are TRBV7-9 and TRBJ2-7; the D gene could be TRBD1 or TRBD2 (5 bases each). The length of the CDR3 is 14 residues. Germline V CDR1 and CDR2: SEHNR, FQNEAQ (reference sequence). The V end was cut by 0 bases, the J end by 2 bases, with 8 bases between. The CDR3 DNA is TGTGCCAGCAGCTTAGCGGGGGATACCTACGAGCAGTACTTC. This codes for CASSLAGDTYEQYF.

This clonotype was detected only a few times. The chain carries TRBV11-1 and TRBJ2-7, with 9 bases aligning to TRBD1. With V trimmed by 5 bases and J by 5 bases, 10 bases remained unmatched. This CDR3 spans 15 amino acids. Germline values: CDR1 SGHAT, CDR2 FQDESV (reference sequence). The DNA for the CDR3 is TGTGCCAGCAGCGCTCCCGGGACAGGGTTCGACGAGCAGTACTTC. Translation gives CASSAPGTGFDEQYF.

The chain carries TRBV30 and TRBJ2-7; D is possibly TRBD2 (5 bases). Trimming removed 1 base from V and 5 bases from J, with 15 bases in between. Germline V gene sequence: CDR1 GTSNPN, CDR2 SVGIG (reference sequence). The length of the CDR3 is 14 residues. CDR3 in DNA: TGTGCCTGGAGTGAGACGGAGCTCGGGAACGAGCAGTACTTC. As protein: CAWSETELGNEQYF.

This clonotype was detected a few times. The chain employs TRBV24-1 and TRBJ2-3; tentatively, D is TRBD2 (7 bases). The germline V gene encodes CDR1 KGHDR and CDR2 SFDVKD. This CDR3 is 13 amino acids long. V lost 7 bases and J 4 bases, leaving 11 bases between the germline ends. CDR3 sequence reads: CATRGGAADTQYF. The CDR3 DNA sequence: TGTGCCACCAGAGGGGGGGCGGCAGATACGCAGTATTTT.

The DNA for the CDR3 is TGTGCCAGCAGCTGGGCTAGCGGGGGTGGGACGGGCGAGCAGTACTTC. As protein: CASSWASGGGTGEQYF. The J gene is TRBJ2-7, the V gene TRBV5-4; 10 bases are shared with TRBD2. V was pared by 3 bases and J by 6 bases, with 12 bases of the junction left unmatched. Germline V gives CDR1 SGHNT, CDR2 YYREEE (reference sequence). The CDR3 loop spans 16 amino acids.

This clonotype was counted ten times or more. The CDR3 loop is CAITMGKDTDTQYF. As DNA, the CDR3 is TGTGCCATCACCATGGGGAAAGACACAGATACGCAGTATTTT. This chain uses TRBV10-3 with TRBJ2-3, with unresolved D. V was clipped by 7 bases and J by 2 bases, with 13 bases between them. Germline V gives CDR1 ENHRY, CDR2 SYGVKD. The CDR3 extends over 14 amino acids.

The CDR3 sequence is CSAKPVPGFGGISYEQYF. The CDR3 DNA sequence: TGCAGTGCTAAGCCGGTCCCCGGTTTTGGGGGGATTTCCTACGAGCAGTACTTC. The chain combines TRBV20-1 with TRBJ2-7, with D possibly TRBD2 on 6 matching bases. Germline-derived CDR1 and CDR2 are DFQATT and SNEGSKA (reference sequence). Trimming took off 4 bases at V and 1 base at J, with 26 bases between the two ends. The CDR3 length is 18 residues.